This T cell receptor beta chain was sequenced for a study of blood T cell repertoires in COVID-19. Study information: Specimens from acute and convalescent COVID-19 originated in the United States, Italy and Spain. In each case, the material was cDNA or gDNA derived from T cells, B-cell-depleted T cells, or PBMCs.

V was trimmed by 3 bases and J by 0 bases, leaving 6 bases between them. Germline V gives CDR1 ENHRY, CDR2 SYGVKD. The CDR3 is made up of 14 amino acids. Original handling: Using reference gene primer amplification, nucleated cell counts were estimated. Libraries were prepared by immunoSEQ multiplex PCR; TCRdb keeps only in-frame clonotypes and omits some of them. V and J calls and clone size are as listed in that table; D and trimming were resolved from the DNA. The table has approximately 120,000 clones, roughly 86% seen once. The sequence was collected from a human donor in a cohort sampled during active COVID-19. The V gene is TRBV10-3, the J gene TRBJ1-3; D remains ambiguous. Sequenced input: peripheral blood. The CDR3 loop reads CAISDSSSGNTIYF. The CDR3 DNA reads as TGTGCCATCAGTGACAGTTCCTCTGGAAACACCATATATTTT.